Each of the 27 T cell receptor beta chains below was sequenced from the same sample in a study of T cell repertoires in cytomegalovirus infection. Antigen specificity for these receptors is unknown. TCRdb processed the reads anew with MiXCR; each CDR3 protein has one entry. This table holds hundreds of thousands of distinct CDR3 sequences, about 39% found once. The sequenced sample was cultured PBMCs, obtained from culture after CMV antigen stimulation. The source of these receptors is a human donor in good health (CMV status not recorded). Some clones in this sample may be carry-over from other donors' samples.

This clonotype was found a few times. J is TRBJ2-5 and V is TRBV12-3 or TRBV12-4, with no clear D. V was trimmed by 7 bases and J by 1 base, leaving 13 bases between them. This CDR3 spans 14 amino acids. The CDR3, as DNA: TGTGCCAGCACTAACCTCCGGCTCCAAGAGACCCAGTACTTC. This sequence encodes CASTNLRLQETQYF.

The chain carries TRBV2 and TRBJ1-6, with a possible D match to TRBD1 (5 bases). V was clipped by 2 bases and J by 10 bases, with 12 bases between them. CDR1 is SNHLY, CDR2 FYNNEI, per germline. The CDR3 has 14 amino acids. CDR3 in amino acids: CASSEWQGGSPLHF. The DNA for the CDR3 is TGTGCCAGCAGTGAATGGCAGGGTGGATCACCCCTCCACTTT.

The sample holds a few counts of this clonotype. The rearrangement uses TRBV19 and TRBJ2-1; TRBD2 matches at 8 bases. With 4 bases clipped from V and 7 bases from J, the junction kept 9 bases outside the gene matches. Germline V gene lookup returns CDR1 LNHDA and CDR2 SQIVND (reference sequence). The CDR3 is 15 residues long. Here the CDR3 reads CASSRGTRGINEQFF. CDR3 nucleotides: TGTGCCAGTAGTAGGGGGACTAGGGGTATAAATGAGCAGTTCTTC. The entire variable domain, with the rest obtained from reference TRBV19 and TRBJ2-1, is as follows: DGGITQSPKYLFRKEGQNVTLSCEQNLNHDAMYWYRQDPGQGLRLIYYSQIVNDFQKGDIAEGYSVSREKKESFPLTVTSAQKNPTAFYLCASSRGTRGINEQFFGPGTRLTVL.

The table lists this clonotype with a few counts. The chain is built from TRBV7-2 and TRBJ1-3; a possible D gene is TRBD1 (6 bases). CDR1 SGHTA and CDR2 FQGNSA come from the germline V gene. CDR3 length: 15 residues. V was shortened by 5 bases and J by 4 bases, with 15 bases between the two germline ends. The CDR3 region is CASSLHQGIGNTIYF. Written as DNA, the CDR3 is TGTGCCAGCAGCCTCCACCAGGGGATCGGAAACACCATATATTTT.

A few counts support this clonotype. The genes are TRBV11-2 and TRBJ2-7; tentatively, D is TRBD1 (6 bases). Germline lookup yields CDR1 SGHAT and CDR2 FQNNGV. The V end was cut by 3 bases, the J end by 2 bases, with 14 bases between. The CDR3 length is 15 residues. The CDR3 coding sequence is TGTGCCAGCAGCTTTCACACAGGGCAGCCCTACGAGCAGTACTTC. Residues: CASSFHTGQPYEQYF.

This clonotype has only a few counts. This chain uses TRBV7-2 with TRBJ2-3, with D uncertain. The CDR3 runs to 12 residues. Germline V gives CDR1 SGHTA, CDR2 FQGNSA. Between the trimmed V and J ends, which lost 5 bases and 5 bases, there was a span of 8 bases. The DNA of the CDR3 is TGTGCCAGCAGCCAAGGGTTAGATACGCAGTATTTT. Translation: CASSQGLDTQYF.

This clonotype has a handful of counts. The genes are TRBV4-3 and TRBJ1-2; D is unclear. V lost 1 base and J 4 bases, leaving 10 bases between the germline ends. In germline, CDR1 is LGHNA, CDR2 YSLEER. The CDR3 totals 14 residues. The CDR3 reads CASSQVYGPYGYTF. DNA of the CDR3: TGCGCCAGCAGCCAAGTTTACGGCCCCTATGGCTACACCTTC.

The rearrangement joins TRBV19 to TRBJ2-3; 9 bases match TRBD2. Germline trimming cut 6 bases from V and 5 bases from J; bases unmatched to any gene: 18. Germline CDR1 and CDR2: LNHDA and SQIVND (reference sequence). The CDR3 extends over 18 amino acids. As DNA, the CDR3 is TGTGCCAGTAGCCCGCGCGGACGCGGTAGCGGGAGAAGAGATACGCAGTATTTT. Its protein is CASSPRGRGSGRRDTQYF.

This clonotype was observed a handful of times. The CDR3, as DNA: TGTGCCAGCAGTTTGTTGGACAGTAGCTCTGGAAACACCATATATTTT. Translating it yields CASSLLDSSSGNTIYF. The J gene is TRBJ1-3, the V gene TRBV12-3 or TRBV12-4; possible D gene TRBD1, 6 bases. The CDR3 totals 16 residues. Trimming shortened V by 3 bases and J by 0 bases, and 12 bases separated the two germline ends.

This clonotype was recorded a few times. This sequence joins TRBV7-9 and TRBJ2-4; possible D gene TRBD1, 6 bases. Germline values: CDR1 SEHNR, CDR2 FQNEAQ (reference sequence). The CDR3 has 17 amino acids. Trimming left V 5 bases short and J 0 bases short, with 17 bases between. CDR3 sequence reads: CASSPRGIILAKNIQYF. CDR3 nucleotides: TGTGCCAGCAGCCCCAGGGGCATTATACTAGCCAAAAACATTCAGTACTTC. The full variable domain, in which reference TRBV7-9 and TRBJ2-4 provide the parts outside the CDR3, is DTGVSQNPRHKITKRGQNVTFRCDPISEHNRLYWYRQTLGQGPEFLTYFQNEAQLEKSRLLSDRFSAERPKGSFSTLEIQRTEQGDSAMYLCASSPRGIILAKNIQYFGAGTRLSVL.

The chain combines TRBV15 with TRBJ2-1, with a possible D match to TRBD2 (5 bases). V lost 5 bases to trimming and J lost 8 bases, with 19 bases between them. Germline CDR1 and CDR2: LNHNV and YYDKDF (reference sequence). The length of the CDR3 is 15 residues. The CDR3 spells CATSEIATQEDEQFF. The CDR3 nucleotides read TGTGCCACCAGCGAGATAGCGACCCAAGAGGATGAGCAGTTCTTC.

The table lists this clonotype with a few counts. V and J are TRBV6-9 and TRBJ2-2; 11 bases align to TRBD2. The CDR3 covers 18 residues. Germline CDR1 and CDR2: MNHGY and SVAAGI. The V segment lost 4 bases and the J segment 0 bases; nucleotides outside the gene matches: 7. The CDR3 is CASSWRLAGFPNTGELFF. CDR3 DNA: TGTGCCAGCAGTTGGCGACTAGCGGGGTTCCCGAACACCGGGGAGCTGTTTTTT.

V and J are TRBV19 and TRBJ2-4; D may be TRBD1 or TRBD2 (5 bases each). The V gene lost 8 bases and the J gene lost 0 bases, with 11 bases spanning the gap. This CDR3 spans 14 amino acids. The germline CDR1 and CDR2 sequences are LNHDA and SQIVND (reference sequence). CDR3 in amino acids: CASGGRLAKNIQYF. CDR3 in DNA: TGTGCCAGTGGGGGACGGCTAGCCAAAAACATTCAGTACTTC.

V is TRBV19 and J is TRBJ2-2; 11 bases line up with TRBD2. Germline V lookup: CDR1 LNHDA, CDR2 SQIVND (reference sequence). The junction had 12 bases not matched to a gene; V was cut back by 7 bases and J by 2 bases. The length of the CDR3 is 18 residues. The CDR3 nucleotides are TGTGCCAGTAAGGCTAGCGGGAGGTTTAGTTTTAACACCGGGGAGCTGTTTTTT. Its protein is CASKASGRFSFNTGELFF.

The J gene is TRBJ2-7, the V gene TRBV12-3 or TRBV12-4; D is unresolved. This CDR3 contains 11 residues. The V and J ends lost 3 bases and 7 bases respectively, with 7 bases between them. The CDR3 DNA is TGTGCCAGCAGTTTGTCAGAAGAGCAGTACTTC. It codes for CASSLSEEQYF.

CDR3 sequence reads: CASSRTGNTDTQYF. The CDR3 DNA reads TGTGCCAGCAGCCGCACCGGGAACACAGATACGCAGTATTTT. This chain joins TRBV27 and TRBJ2-3; possibly TRBD2 for D (5 bases). The CDR3 is 14 amino acids. Germline-derived CDR1 and CDR2 are MNHEY and SMNVEV (reference sequence). V shed 6 bases and J shed 2 bases, with 12 bases lying between them.

In this sample, this clonotype turned up a few times. The rearrangement links TRBV7-8 to TRBJ2-2, with D possibly matching TRBD2 (7 bases). V dropped 6 bases and J dropped 6 bases, with 17 bases sitting between them. CDR3 length: 15 amino acids. The germline V gene encodes CDR1 SGHVS and CDR2 FQNEAQ. The CDR3 DNA reads TGTGCCAGCAGTCCACGGGGGGCACGAGCCGGGGAGCTGTTTTTT. It yields the protein CASSPRGARAGELFF.

There are a few counts of this clonotype. V gene TRBV19 combines with J gene TRBJ2-1, with no clear D. CDR3 length equals 17 residues. Germline V lookup: CDR1 LNHDA, CDR2 SQIVND (reference sequence). The germline V and J ends were trimmed by 5 bases and 2 bases, with 19 bases remaining between them. The CDR3 loop reads CASSARSLAPPYNEQFF. The CDR3 region has the DNA TGTGCCAGTAGTGCCCGGAGTTTAGCACCCCCCTACAATGAGCAGTTCTTC.

The chain uses TRBV7-4 and TRBJ2-7; D is unresolved. V was cut by 5 bases and J by 5 bases, with 19 bases left in between. Germline-derived CDR1 and CDR2 are SGHVT and SQSDAQ. This CDR3 contains 15 residues. The CDR3 spells CASSPRVTRTDEQYF. In DNA, the CDR3 is TGTGCCAGCAGCCCCCGCGTTACCCGGACCGACGAGCAGTACTTC.

The J gene is TRBJ2-3, the V gene TRBV6-6; perhaps TRBD2 as D (7 bases). Germline V gene data show CDR1 as MNHNY and CDR2 as SVGAGI (reference sequence). Trimming pared 5 bases from V and 3 bases from J, leaving 18 bases between. This CDR3 has 16 residues. Here the CDR3 DNA reads TGTGCCAGCAGTCCCAGACTAGGGGGGGTTACAGATACGCAGTATTTT. Translating it yields CASSPRLGGVTDTQYF.

In this sample, this clonotype turned up many times. The chain couples TRBV7-6 to TRBJ2-1; 7 positions match TRBD2. Germline-derived CDR1 and CDR2 are SGHVS and FNYEAQ. The J segment lost 7 bases and the V segment lost 1 base, leaving 1 base of the junction unmatched. The CDR3 has 13 amino acids. The CDR3 loop is CASSLGGGNEQFF. The CDR3 nucleotides are TGTGCCAGCAGCTTAGGCGGGGGTAATGAGCAGTTCTTC.

Of note for this clonotype: An end of the junction does not agree with germline; a read error may underlie this. This rearrangement joins TRBV4-1 to TRBJ2-3, with D perhaps matching TRBD2 (7 bases). This CDR3 region has 17 residues. Looked up from germline, CDR1 is MGHRA and CDR2 is YSYEKL. In DNA, the CDR3 is TGTGCCAGCAGCCAAGATCTGCTGGGGGGGGCTAGAGATACGCAGTATTTT. It is translated as CASSQDLLGGARDTQYF.

This clonotype was detected many times. This chain uses TRBV7-2 with TRBJ2-7; 9 bases map to TRBD1. Looked up from germline, CDR1 is SGHTA and CDR2 is FQGNSA. The CDR3 sequence is 16 residues long. Losses at the gene ends were 5 bases for V and 6 bases for J; bases not matched to a gene: 14. CDR3 sequence: CASSLGQGPTSGEQYF. As DNA, the CDR3 is TGTGCCAGCAGCCTCGGACAGGGGCCTACCTCGGGCGAGCAGTACTTC.

On this clonotype itself: A much larger clone lies one base from this, so it may be a read error. It is likely a read error, because the conserved phenylalanine at the end of the CDR3 is missing. The chain has TRBV7-2 and TRBJ1-2; TRBD1 matches 10 bases. CDR3 length: 15 amino acids. Germline loops: CDR1 SGHTA, CDR2 FQGNSA. V shed 5 bases, J shed 7 bases, and the junction held 10 bases outside the gene matches. CDR3 in amino acids: CASSANRQGAAGYTL. Here the CDR3 DNA reads TGTGCCAGCAGCGCAAATCGACAGGGGGCAGCTGGCTACACCCTC.

This clonotype showed up just a few times. This chain uses TRBV11-1 with TRBJ1-6; D may be TRBD1 (5 bases). Germline V gene sequence: CDR1 SGHAT, CDR2 FQDESV (reference sequence). The CDR3 length is 16 residues. Trimming took 3 bases from V and 4 from J, leaving 13 bases between them. The CDR3 spells CASSLMTAMYNSPLHF. The CDR3 region has the DNA TGTGCCAGCAGCTTGATGACAGCCATGTATAATTCACCCCTCCACTTT. Drawing the rest from reference TRBV11-1 and TRBJ1-6, the complete variable domain is EAEVAQSPRYKITEKSQAVAFWCDPISGHATLYWYRQILGQGPELLVQFQDESVVDDSQLPKDRFSAERLKGVDSTLKIQPAELGDSAMYLCASSLMTAMYNSPLHFGNGTRLTVT.

This clonotype was seen repeatedly, ten times or more. The chain links TRBV7-9 to TRBJ2-3; D is undetermined. The CDR3 is 12 residues long. The germline V and J ends were trimmed by 3 bases and 4 bases, with 5 bases remaining between them. Germline V lookup: CDR1 SEHNR, CDR2 FQNEAQ (reference sequence). For the CDR3, the DNA is TGTGCCAGCAGCTTGAACGCAGATACGCAGTATTTT. Its protein product is CASSLNADTQYF.

This clonotype was detected a few times. This sequence joins TRBV6-2 or TRBV6-3 and TRBJ2-1; 8 positions match TRBD2. The CDR3 has 17 amino acids. The trim removed 8 bases at V and 5 bases at J, leaving 17 bases unmatched. CDR1 is MNHEY, CDR2 SVGEGT, per germline. CDR3 in amino acids: CASVEVAGIRVDNEQFF. The CDR3 coding sequence is TGTGCCAGCGTGGAAGTAGCGGGAATTAGGGTAGACAATGAGCAGTTCTTC.